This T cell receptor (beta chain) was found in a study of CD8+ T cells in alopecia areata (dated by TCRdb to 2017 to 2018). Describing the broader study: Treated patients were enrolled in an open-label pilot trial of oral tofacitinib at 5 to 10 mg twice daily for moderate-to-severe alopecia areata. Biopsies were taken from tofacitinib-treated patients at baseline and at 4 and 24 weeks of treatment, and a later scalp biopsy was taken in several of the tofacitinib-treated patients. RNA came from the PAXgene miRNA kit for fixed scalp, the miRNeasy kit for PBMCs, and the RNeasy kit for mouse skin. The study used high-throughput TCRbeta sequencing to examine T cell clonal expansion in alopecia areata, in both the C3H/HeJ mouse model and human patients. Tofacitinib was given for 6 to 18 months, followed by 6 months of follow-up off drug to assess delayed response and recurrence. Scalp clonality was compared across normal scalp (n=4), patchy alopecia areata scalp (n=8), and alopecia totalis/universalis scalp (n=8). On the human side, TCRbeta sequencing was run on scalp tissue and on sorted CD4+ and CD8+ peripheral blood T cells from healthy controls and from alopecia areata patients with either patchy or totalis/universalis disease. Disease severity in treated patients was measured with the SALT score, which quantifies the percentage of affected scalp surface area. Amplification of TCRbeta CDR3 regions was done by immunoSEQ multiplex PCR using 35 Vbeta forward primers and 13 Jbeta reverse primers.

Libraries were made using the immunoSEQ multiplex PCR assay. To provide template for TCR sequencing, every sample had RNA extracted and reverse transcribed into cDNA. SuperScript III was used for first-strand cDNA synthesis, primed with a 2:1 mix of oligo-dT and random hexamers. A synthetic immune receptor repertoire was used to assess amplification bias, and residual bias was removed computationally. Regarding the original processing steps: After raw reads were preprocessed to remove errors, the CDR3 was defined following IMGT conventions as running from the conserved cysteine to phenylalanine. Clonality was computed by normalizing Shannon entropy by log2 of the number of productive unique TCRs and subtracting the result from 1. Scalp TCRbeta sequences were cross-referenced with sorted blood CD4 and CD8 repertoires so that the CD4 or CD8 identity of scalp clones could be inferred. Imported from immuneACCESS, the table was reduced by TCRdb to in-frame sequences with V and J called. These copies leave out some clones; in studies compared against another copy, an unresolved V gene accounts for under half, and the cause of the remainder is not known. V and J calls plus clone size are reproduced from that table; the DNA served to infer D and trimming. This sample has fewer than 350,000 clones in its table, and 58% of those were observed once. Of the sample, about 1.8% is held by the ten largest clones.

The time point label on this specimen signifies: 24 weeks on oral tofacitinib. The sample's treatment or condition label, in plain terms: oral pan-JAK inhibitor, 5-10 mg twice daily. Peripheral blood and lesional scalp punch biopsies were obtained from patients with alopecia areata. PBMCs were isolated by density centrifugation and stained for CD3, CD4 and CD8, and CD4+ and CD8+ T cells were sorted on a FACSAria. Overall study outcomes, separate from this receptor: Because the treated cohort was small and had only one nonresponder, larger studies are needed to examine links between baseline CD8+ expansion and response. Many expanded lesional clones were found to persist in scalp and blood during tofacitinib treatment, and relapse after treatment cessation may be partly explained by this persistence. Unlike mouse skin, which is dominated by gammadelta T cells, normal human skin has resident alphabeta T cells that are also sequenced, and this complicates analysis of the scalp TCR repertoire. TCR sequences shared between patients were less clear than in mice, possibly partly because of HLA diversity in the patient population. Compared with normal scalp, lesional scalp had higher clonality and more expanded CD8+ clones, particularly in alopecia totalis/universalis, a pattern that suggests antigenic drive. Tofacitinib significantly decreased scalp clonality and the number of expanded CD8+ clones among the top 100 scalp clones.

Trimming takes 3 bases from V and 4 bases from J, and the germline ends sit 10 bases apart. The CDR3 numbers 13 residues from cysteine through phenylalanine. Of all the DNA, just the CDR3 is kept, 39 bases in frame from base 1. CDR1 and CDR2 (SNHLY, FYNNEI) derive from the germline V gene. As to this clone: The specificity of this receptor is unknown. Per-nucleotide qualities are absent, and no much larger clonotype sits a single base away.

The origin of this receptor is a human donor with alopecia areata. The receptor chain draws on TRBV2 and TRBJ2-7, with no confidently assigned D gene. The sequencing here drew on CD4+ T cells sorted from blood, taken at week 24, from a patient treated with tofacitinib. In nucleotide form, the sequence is TGTGCCAGCAGTGACGGCCTGGGGTACGAGCAGTACTTC. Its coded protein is CASSDGLGYEQYF.